This TCR beta chain stems from a study of human T cells and chemical hapten exposure. The CDR3 extends over 16 amino acids. Germline CDR1 is SGHNT and CDR2 is YYREEE (reference sequence). V was clipped by 1 base and J by 8 bases; unmatched bases: 5. Authors' data handling: There were a median of approximately 100,000 TCRs per sample, with a range from roughly 20,000 to 700,000. One entry per CDR3 protein, called by TCRdb with MiXCR from the RACE reads. Clone size and V and J calls follow TCRdb, not the original study. In the table there are about 57,000 distinct CDR3 sequences, 9% to 9.5% of which are singletons. Time point indicated: patch test 1, 2 weeks after DPC sensitization. Treatment meaning: therapeutic diphenylcyclopropenone sensitization with weekly scalp DPC. From whole blood left unfractionated, total RNA was extracted. In its sample, this clonotype was seen many times. What it binds is not known.

Overall study findings and caveats: Donors, who had alopecia, may show an immune response that differs from healthy people's. Sensitizing with DPC caused no change in TCRs above 1 in 1000 frequency.

This TCR derives from a woman in her thirties or forties with alopecia areata. Some clones in this sample may be carry-over from other donors' samples. The sample was whole blood, taken in connection with sensitization to the hapten diphenylcyclopropenone (DPC). The chain links TRBV5-4 to TRBJ2-1; 14 nucleotides line up with TRBD2. The CDR3 loop is CASSLKGLAGADEQFF. The CDR3 DNA is TGTGCCAGCAGCTTGAAGGGACTAGCGGGGGCGGATGAGCAGTTCTTC.